This T cell receptor beta chain was identified during a study of CD4 T cells in lung cancer (dated by TCRdb to about 2019). For the wider study: In the study, blood T cells from NSCLC patients were screened for responses to candidate mutation-encoded neoepitopes, and neoantigen-specific CD4+ T-cell clones and TCRs were isolated. The patients who underwent resection had lung adenocarcinoma or squamous cell carcinoma, were aged 60 to 69 when blood was donated, and were mostly former smokers. Deep sequencing of TCRB was used to follow the frequency of neoantigen-specific clonotypes in tumor resections, non-adjacent lung and cultured T-cell products. Before blood donation, treatments including platinum chemotherapy had been received by the patients, and nivolumab or pembrolizumab had been received by some of the patients. The paper as a whole reports these results and caveats: Some blood-derived responses might reflect in vitro priming of naive T cells or cross-reactivity rather than memory responses to the cancer.

Library generation was performed with the immunoSEQ multiplex PCR assay. Qiagen DNeasy or QIAamp micro DNA kits were used to isolate DNA, and the Adaptive Biotechnology human TCRB sequencing kit was used to sequence TCRB. An Illumina MiSeq was used to sequence the TCRB libraries. The original methods were these. TCRB sequence data were analyzed with the kit provider's software, and tumor enrichment of clonotype templates was tested with Fisher's exact test. TCRdb provides this immuneACCESS table in a form limited to in-frame rearrangements. Some clones are lacking; in checked studies, under half of them reflect an unresolved V gene, and why the rest are absent is not known. V and J calls and clone size are those listed in that table; D and trimming were worked out from the DNA. Here the sample has more than 150 clones; 82% occur a single time. Roughly 41% of the sample belongs to the ten largest clones.

The germline V gene gives CDR1 as MNHEY and CDR2 as SVGAGI. The CDR3 spans 14 residues, from the cysteine through the phenylalanine. The CDR3 DNA has 42 bases and is translated from base 1. V loses 7 bases at its end and J loses 2 bases; junction bases beyond the gene matches: 7. On this clone itself: Its antigen target is currently unknown. Base-call qualities are not available, and no considerably larger clone is one nucleotide away.

Sequences were obtained from a cultured T cell line or clone derived from lung, from the whole sample or a sorted T cell fraction (not recorded which). The sequence was collected from a woman aged 55-75 years with non-small cell lung cancer. Some clones in this sample may be carry-over from other donors' samples. The receptor chain draws on TRBV6-5 and TRBJ2-7, with 8 bases in between that match TRBD1. The CDR3 protein is CASNGPGQAYEQYF. The sequenced DNA is TGTGCCAGCAACGGTCCGGGACAGGCCTACGAGCAGTACTTC.